This T cell receptor beta chain was identified in a study of blood T cell repertoires in COVID-19 (dated by TCRdb to the early 2020s). A note on the overall study: Samples from collaborators originated in the United States, Italy and Spain and spanned both the acute and convalescent phases of COVID-19. The prospective study material was composed of cDNA or gDNA derived from T cells, B-cell-depleted T cells, or PBMCs. The dataset comprised deeply sampled blood TCRbeta repertoires from subjects exposed to, actively infected with, or recovered from COVID-19. The repertoires were made available in a free public database intended to serve as a resource for research on the immune response to SARS-CoV-2. Samples came from the ongoing ImmuneRACE study (first 160 participants) plus 1,254 subjects from 6 global collaborators. A de-identified subject ID, COVID-19 status, age in years and sex were almost always included in the sample metadata. Where available, HLA class I and class II types were taken from metadata supplied by the sample provider and were not determined by assay-based typing. Here is what the overall study found, with its caveats: How much clinical and demographic metadata was included differed by source and by participant, and the metadata was provided uncurated.

Turning to this clone: This receptor's antigen is unknown. Per-nucleotide qualities are absent, and no much larger clonotype sits a single base away.

The germline V gene specifies SGHRS as CDR1 and YFSETQ as CDR2. The CDR3 starts with the cysteine, ends with the phenylalanine, and has 16 residues. The CDR3 DNA has 48 bases and is translated from base 1. V is pruned by 4 bases and J by 7 bases, leaving 13 bases of the junction without a gene match. Enrolling through a virtual design, the prospective study's participants ranged in age from roughly 18 to 95 years and lived across about two dozen United States geographic areas. To assign participants to cohorts, the prospective study relied on clinical history that participants themselves reported in a screening survey and a study questionnaire. Recovered participants in ImmuneRACE Cohort 3 were defined by two consecutive negative NP/OP PCR tests, clearance by a healthcare professional, or resolution of symptoms. In the prospective study, mobile phlebotomists collected whole blood, serum and a nasopharyngeal or oropharyngeal swab from each participant. Over a roughly 2-month period, participants in the prospective study had the option of providing additional blood draws and questionnaires. Prospective study blood samples were shipped either frozen or at room temperature before DNA extraction.

TCRbeta CDR3 regions were amplified from genomic DNA by means of the immunoSEQ Assay, a bias-controlled multiplex PCR. From the authors' description of their analysis: The number of nucleated cells in each sample was estimated by amplification of reference gene primers within the assay. To quantify the absolute abundance of each unique TCRbeta CDR3 rearrangement, sequence reads were collapsed and filtered. For each sample, productive Simpson clonality was calculated as the square root of Simpson's diversity index across productive rearrangements. The immuneACCESS repertoire file appears here via TCRdb, limited to in-frame rearrangements. These files lack a portion of the clones; in checked studies, under half of the deficit traces to unresolved V genes, and the cause of the others is not known. The D gene and trimming were derived from the DNA, and the V and J assignments and clone size from that table. The sample table holds about 180,000 clones, of which more than 80% were seen once. Approximately 6.2% of the sample rests with the top ten.

The receptor's source is a middle-aged man who had recovered from COVID-19. The specimen was PBMCs or T cells enriched from blood (not recorded which). The chain couples TRBV5-1 to TRBJ1-4, and TRBD1 matches 7 of the central bases. At the DNA level, the sequence is TGCGCCAGCAGCCTGACTACAGGGGTGAGTCGTGAAAAACTGTTTTTT. This yields the protein CASSLTTGVSREKLFF.